The 8 T cell receptor beta chains below all came from one sample that was sequenced in a study of cytomegalovirus exposure and HLA in healthy donors. The assay was immunoSEQ multiplex PCR, and TCRdb's table has in-frame clones only and misses some. The sample yields some 48,000 clones, 88% seen once. Sequencing was performed on PBMCs. The receptor source for this set is a woman between 25 and 40 years old in good health and CMV-seronegative.

The chain has TRBV27 and TRBJ2-5; D is unresolved. The CDR3 is 16 residues long. The ends were cut back, 0 bases at V and 3 bases at J, with 14 bases in the middle. The V gene's germline CDR1 is MNHEY and CDR2 SMNVEV (reference sequence). This CDR3 reads CASSLSVSDLKETQYF. In DNA form, the CDR3 reads TGTGCCAGCAGTTTATCGGTCAGCGATCTTAAAGAGACCCAGTACTTC.

This clone was recorded once. The chain employs TRBV30 and TRBJ2-1; D is possibly TRBD1 (5 bases). V was pared by 0 bases and J by 12 bases, with 12 bases between. Germline V gene sequence: CDR1 GTSNPN, CDR2 SVGIG (reference sequence). The CDR3 length is 12 residues. The CDR3 coding sequence is TGTGCCTGGAGTGTAAAGGGGTTGGGGCAGTTCTTC. This encodes CAWSVKGLGQFF.

The chain has TRBV5-8 and TRBJ2-2; D remains ambiguous. The V end lost 3 bases, the J end lost 0 bases, and 12 bases lay between the germline ends. From germline, CDR1 is SGHTS and CDR2 YDEGEE. The CDR3 contains 16 residues. The CDR3 DNA follows: TGTGCCAGCAGCTCAACCCGGGTCGCGAACACCGGGGAGCTGTTTTTT. As protein: CASSSTRVANTGELFF.

The chain combines TRBV6-4 with TRBJ1-1; D is undetermined. This CDR3 region has 13 residues. In germline, CDR1 is MRHNA, CDR2 SNTAGT. V lost 5 bases and J lost 6, with 13 bases in between. The CDR3: CASSPTQEAEAFF. The CDR3 bases are TGTGCCAGCAGTCCAACACAAGAGGCTGAAGCTTTCTTT.

V is TRBV28 and J is TRBJ1-2; no firm D call. Trimming removed 4 bases from V and 6 bases from J, with 9 bases in between. CDR1 and CDR2 (germline): MDHEN, SYDVKM. The CDR3 consists of 12 residues. CDR3 sequence reads: CASSSRVDGYTF. Here the CDR3 DNA reads TGTGCCAGCAGTTCCCGGGTAGATGGCTACACCTTC.

V usage is TRBV27 and J usage is TRBJ2-7; 8 bases match TRBD1. Germline V gives CDR1 MNHEY, CDR2 SMNVEV (reference sequence). The J segment lost 5 bases and the V segment lost 2 bases, leaving 2 bases of the junction unmatched. The CDR3 has 13 residues. The CDR3 loop is CASSLKDRDEQYF. In nucleotides, the CDR3 is TGTGCCAGCAGTTTAAAGGACAGGGACGAGCAGTACTTC.

The genes are TRBV20-1 and TRBJ1-1; D gene uncertain. The CDR3 contains 11 residues. V lost 0 bases to trimming and J lost 7 bases, with 6 bases between them. Germline CDR1 reads DFQATT; CDR2 reads SNEGSKA (reference sequence). CDR3: CSARDPGEAFF. CDR3 in DNA: TGCAGTGCTAGAGATCCGGGTGAAGCTTTCTTT.

The chain recombines TRBV27 with TRBJ2-7, with 8 positions matching TRBD1. Trimming removed 4 bases from V and 4 bases from J; junction bases left unmatched: 9. This CDR3 region has 15 residues. CDR1 MNHEY and CDR2 SMNVEV come from the germline V gene (reference sequence). The CDR3 coding sequence is TGTGCCAGCAGTTCAGGACAGGGAAGAAAGTACGAGCAGTACTTC. Translated: CASSSGQGRKYEQYF.